This TCR beta chain was sequenced for a study of neurological immune-mediated disorders. Study-wide results and caveats: HTLV-1-associated myelopathy had the most TCR clonal expansion, whereas multiple sclerosis had the least (lower than in healthy controls). Private repertoires in all groups were suggested, as expanded clones shared no CDR3 amino acid sequences across subjects.

The sample holds many counts of this clonotype. What it recognizes is unknown. Germline-derived CDR1 and CDR2 are SEHNR and FQNEAQ (reference sequence). V was shortened by 4 bases and J by 4 bases, with 13 bases between the two germline ends. The CDR3 spans 15 residues. The authors made cDNA by 5'RACE with 10-nucleotide random UMIs. TCRdb reprocessed the 5' RACE reads via MiXCR and lists one record per CDR3 protein. In the table there are roughly 49,000 distinct CDR3 sequences, about 13% of which are singletons. The time point here: longitudinal time-point 3. 2 million PBMCs stored at -80 C were the source of the unsorted libraries.

This clonotype originated in a male donor with HTLV-1-associated myelopathy (HAM/TSP). The chain joins TRBV7-9 to TRBJ2-2; D tentatively reads TRBD1 or TRBD2 (5 bases each). Sequencing was performed on PBMCs. CDR3 loop: CASSWAGTFTGELFF. The CDR3 DNA reads TGTGCCAGCAGCTGGGCCGGGACCTTCACCGGGGAGCTGTTTTTT.